This passage covers 30 T cell receptor beta chains from one sample sequenced in a study of blood T cell repertoires in COVID-19. Produced via immunoSEQ multiplex PCR; TCRdb's table is partial and in-frame only. The table includes 130,000 to 150,000 clones, about 90% detected once. Specimen: PBMCs or T cells enriched from blood (not recorded which). All receptors derive from a woman aged 40 to 50 who had been exposed to COVID-19.

The chain has TRBV7-2 and TRBJ2-7; 10 bases line up with TRBD2. V lost 2 bases and J lost 3; bases outside the gene matches: 4. Germline V CDR1 and CDR2: SGHTA, FQGNSA. CDR3 size: 15 residues. Here the CDR3 reads CASSLMGTSDYEQYF. The CDR3 bases are TGTGCCAGCAGCTTAATGGGGACTAGCGACTACGAGCAGTACTTC. Supplemented by reference TRBV7-2 and TRBJ2-7, the full variable domain reads GAGVSQSPSNKVTEKGKDVELRCDPISGHTALYWYRQSLGQGLEFLIYFQGNSAPDKSGLPSDRFSAERTGGSVSTLTIQRTQQEDSAVYLCASSLMGTSDYEQYFGPGTRLTVT.

This rearrangement joins TRBV3-1 (or the pseudogene TRBV3-2) to TRBJ1-5; 8 nucleotides agree with TRBD1. The CDR3 covers 15 residues. Germline V gene lookup returns CDR1 LGHDT and CDR2 YNNKEL (reference sequence). Trimming removed 3 bases from V and 4 bases from J; junction bases left unmatched: 5. This CDR3 is CASSQFQGANQPQHF. In nucleotides, the CDR3 is TGTGCCAGCAGCCAGTTCCAGGGGGCGAATCAGCCCCAGCATTTT.

The chain recombines TRBV11-3 with TRBJ1-1; maybe TRBD1 (6 bases). Between the trimmed V and J ends, which lost 2 bases and 6 bases, there was a span of 10 bases. The germline CDR1 and CDR2 sequences are SGHNT and YENEEA. The CDR3 length is 13 residues. The CDR3 region is CASSLNRASEAFF. DNA for the CDR3: TGTGCCAGCAGCTTAAACAGGGCCTCTGAAGCTTTCTTT. The full variable domain, in which reference TRBV11-3 and TRBJ1-1 provide the parts outside the CDR3, is EAGVVQSPRYKIIEKKQPVAFWCNPISGHNTLYWYLQNLGQGPELLIRYENEEAVDDSQLPKDRFSAERLKGVDSTLKIQPAELGDSAVYLCASSLNRASEAFFGQGTRLTVV.

This chain uses TRBV6-9 with TRBJ1-4, with D tentatively TRBD1 (6 bases). The CDR3 sequence is 15 residues long. The V end lost 4 bases, the J end lost 5 bases, and 14 bases lay between the germline ends. Germline lookup yields CDR1 MNHGY and CDR2 SVAAGI. Written as DNA, the CDR3 is TGTGCCAGCAGTTCCAAGGACAGACTCAATGAAAAACTGTTTTTT. Translation gives CASSSKDRLNEKLFF.

This clone was detected only a few times. This chain uses TRBV5-1 with TRBJ2-1, with TRBD2 identical over 11 bases. This CDR3 contains 16 residues. Germline V lookup: CDR1 SGHRS, CDR2 YFSETQ. J lost 7 bases, V lost 4 bases, and 10 bases had no gene match. In DNA, the CDR3 is TGCGCCAGCAGCCGGGAGACTAGCGGGATAGGGAATGAGCAGTTCTTC. The encoded protein is CASSRETSGIGNEQFF.

This chain uses TRBV6-5 with TRBJ1-2, with 8 nucleotides matching TRBD1. V trimming: 6 bases; J trimming: 4 bases; junction bases outside the gene matches: 4. Per germline, CDR1 MNHEY and CDR2 SVGAGI. CDR3 size: 13 residues. The CDR3 sequence is CASRLGQGYGYTF. The CDR3 nucleotides are TGTGCCAGCAGACTCGGACAGGGCTATGGCTACACCTTC.

The chain has TRBV28 and TRBJ1-2; 7 positions match TRBD1. The germline gives CDR1 MDHEN, CDR2 SYDVKM. The CDR3 sequence is 15 residues long. With V trimmed by 3 bases and J by 2 bases, 6 bases remained unmatched. The CDR3 bases are TGTGCCAGCAGTTTCCCGACAGGGCAAAACTATGGCTACACCTTC. It is translated as CASSFPTGQNYGYTF.

This rearrangement joins TRBV2 to TRBJ2-7; TRBD1 aligns across 7 bases. Germline-derived CDR1 and CDR2 are SNHLY and FYNNEI. The CDR3 is 13 amino acids. The trim removed 7 bases at V and 4 bases at J, leaving 7 bases unmatched. The CDR3 here is CASNRDSQYEQYF. Here the CDR3 DNA reads TGTGCCAGCAACCGGGACAGTCAGTACGAGCAGTACTTC.

This clone was observed a single time. The chain combines TRBV5-6 with TRBJ2-5, with a tentative D call TRBD2 (6 bases). Germline CDR1 is SGHDT and CDR2 is YYEEEE. Trimming stripped 2 bases from V and 5 bases from J, with 13 bases between. The CDR3 length is 14 residues. CDR3 in DNA: TGTGCCAGCAGCTTTTCCGGGAGCTGGGAGACCCAGTACTTC. Its translation is CASSFSGSWETQYF.

J is TRBJ1-4 and V is TRBV5-5; TRBD1 matches at 10 bases. The CDR3 is 18 amino acids. The ends lost 3 bases at V and 6 bases at J; junction bases unmatched: 14. Germline CDR1 SGHKS, CDR2 YYEKEE (reference sequence). The CDR3 spells CASSSMTGGASKDEKLFF. The CDR3 nucleotides read TGTGCCAGCAGCTCGATGACAGGGGGCGCGTCGAAGGATGAAAAACTGTTTTTT.

The CDR3: CASSQEASDTEAFF. CDR3 DNA sequence: TGCGCCAGCAGCCAAGAGGCCAGCGACACTGAAGCTTTCTTT. The V call is TRBV4-1, the J call TRBJ1-1; D call uncertain. The CDR3 is made up of 14 amino acids. Germline V gene lookup returns CDR1 MGHRA and CDR2 YSYEKL. The V end lost 0 bases, the J end lost 3 bases, and 8 bases lay between the germline ends.

The chain employs TRBV6-2 or TRBV6-3 and TRBJ2-1; a weak D match, TRBD1 (6 bases). The CDR3 is made up of 14 amino acids. The V end lost 6 bases, the J end lost 7 bases, and 16 bases lay between the germline ends. Germline V CDR1 and CDR2: MNHEY, SVGEGT. CDR3 sequence (DNA): TGTGCCAGCAGCAATCATTGGACAGCTAATGAGCAGTTCTTC. Translation: CASSNHWTANEQFF.

The chain couples TRBV3-1 (or the pseudogene TRBV3-2) to TRBJ1-1; D is undetermined. The V gene's germline CDR1 is LGHDT and CDR2 YNNKEL (reference sequence). Trimming cost V 4 bases and J 5 bases, with 5 bases left between them. The CDR3 contains 11 residues. CDR3 bases: TGTGCCAGCAGCCGGGAGACTGAAGCTTTCTTT. It translates to CASSRETEAFF.

The V and J genes are TRBV5-1 and TRBJ1-4; no reliable D call. The CDR3 loop spans 15 amino acids. V dropped 5 bases and J dropped 0 bases, with 11 bases sitting between them. Germline V lookup: CDR1 SGHRS, CDR2 YFSETQ. CDR3 in DNA: TGCGCCAGCAGGATCAATCAGGCAACTAATGAAAAACTGTTTTTT. Its translation: CASRINQATNEKLFF. Combining the CDR3 with reference TRBV5-1 and TRBJ1-4 gives the whole variable domain KAGVTQTPRYLIKTRGQQVTLSCSPISGHRSVSWYQQTPGQGLQFLFEYFSETQRNKGNFPGRFSGRQFSNSRSEMNVSTLELGDSALYLCASRINQATNEKLFFGSGTQLSVL.

CDR3 loop: CASSLNERGGSYYNEQFF. As DNA, the CDR3 is TGTGCCAGCTCACTTAACGAGCGCGGGGGGAGCTACTACAATGAGCAGTTCTTC. The genes are TRBV18 and TRBJ2-1; 8 bases align to TRBD2. Germline V gene data show CDR1 as KGHSH and CDR2 as LQKENI. This CDR3 region has 18 residues. The V gene end was trimmed by 4 bases and the J gene end by 3 bases; junction bases not matched to a gene: 14.

This sequence joins TRBV6-6 and TRBJ1-4, with 12 bases that match TRBD1. The trim removed 0 bases at V and 6 bases at J, leaving 2 bases unmatched. Germline V gene lookup returns CDR1 MNHNY and CDR2 SVGAGI (reference sequence). This CDR3 is built from 16 residues. In DNA, the CDR3 is TGTGCCAGCAGTTACTCGGGGACAGGGGGCGATGAAAAACTGTTTTTT. It codes for CASSYSGTGGDEKLFF.

The rearrangement uses TRBV11-2 and TRBJ1-1, with 9 bases fitting TRBD1. With V trimmed by 6 bases and J by 7 bases, 6 bases remained unmatched. The CDR3 extends over 13 amino acids. Germline CDR1 reads SGHAT; CDR2 reads FQNNGV. The CDR3 DNA reads as TGTGCCAGCAGATACGGGGGACAGGGTGAAGCTTTCTTT. Its translation: CASRYGGQGEAFF. Combining the CDR3 with reference TRBV11-2 and TRBJ1-1 gives the whole variable domain EAGVAQSPRYKIIEKRQSVAFWCNPISGHATLYWYQQILGQGPKLLIQFQNNGVVDDSQLPKDRFSAERLKGVDSTLKIQPAKLEDSAVYLCASRYGGQGEAFFGQGTRLTVV.

This chain uses TRBV29-1 with TRBJ2-7; 14 bases are a match to TRBD2. With V trimmed by 7 bases and J by 8 bases, 7 bases remained unmatched. The CDR3 consists of 13 residues. Germline CDR1 is SQVTM and CDR2 is ANQGSEA. CDR3 DNA sequence: TGCAGCGGAGGGACTAGCGGGAGAGATCAGCAGTACTTC. Encoded protein: CSGGTSGRDQQYF.

A note on this clone: The junction and the germline gene differ at one end; a read error may be behind it. The chain has TRBV5-1 and TRBJ2-7; perhaps D is TRBD1 or TRBD2 (7 bases each). Per germline, CDR1 SGHRS and CDR2 YFSETQ. CDR3 length equals 12 residues. CDR3 bases: TGCGCCCGCAGGGGGGGGGCCTACGAGCAGTACTTC. Translation: CARRGGAYEQYF.

The rearrangement uses TRBV20-1 and TRBJ1-2; no definite D call. V lost 1 base and J 2 bases, leaving 2 bases between the germline ends. This CDR3 comprises 11 residues. Per the germline V gene, CDR1 is DFQATT and CDR2 is SNEGSKA (reference sequence). Here the CDR3 reads CSARANYGYTF. DNA of the CDR3: TGCAGTGCTAGAGCAAACTATGGCTACACCTTC.

This clone has just one count. The CDR3 DNA follows: TGTGCCAGTAGTGTCCCCGGGGGGCCGTCCCGGAATTCACCCCTCCACTTT. The encoded protein is CASSVPGGPSRNSPLHF. The rearrangement joins TRBV19 to TRBJ1-6; possibly TRBD1 for D (6 bases). There are 17 residues in the CDR3. V was cut by 5 bases and J by 7 bases, with 21 bases left in between. Germline CDR1 reads LNHDA; CDR2 reads SQIVND (reference sequence). Together with reference TRBV19 and TRBJ1-6, the CDR3 gives the full variable domain: DGGITQSPKYLFRKEGQNVTLSCEQNLNHDAMYWYRQDPGQGLRLIYYSQIVNDFQKGDIAEGYSVSREKKESFPLTVTSAQKNPTAFYLCASSVPGGPSRNSPLHFGNGTRLTVT.

This chain links TRBV6-5 with TRBJ1-2, with a possible D match to TRBD1 (5 bases). Germline values: CDR1 MNHEY, CDR2 SVGAGI. Trimming removed 3 bases at V and 2 bases at J, with 10 bases between. The CDR3 loop spans 14 amino acids. As DNA, the CDR3 is TGTGCCAGCAGTTATGACAGAGCAAACTATGGCTACACCTTC. It encodes CASSYDRANYGYTF.

This chain connects TRBV6-5 to TRBJ2-2, with a tentative D call TRBD1 (5 bases). The length of the CDR3 is 11 residues. The germline V gene has CDR1 MNHEY and CDR2 SVGAGI. CDR3: CAAGQGWELFF. The CDR3 nucleotides read TGTGCAGCAGGGCAGGGTTGGGAGCTGTTTTTT.

This chain links TRBV7-2 with TRBJ2-7; 10 bases agree with TRBD1. The junction had 9 bases not matched to a gene; V was cut back by 5 bases and J by 8 bases. Per germline, CDR1 SGHTA and CDR2 FQGNSA. The CDR3 totals 14 residues. The DNA for the CDR3 is TGTGCCAGCAGCCCCAACTCGGGACAGGGGAAGCAGTACTTC. Translating it yields CASSPNSGQGKQYF.

The chain combines TRBV12-3 or TRBV12-4 with TRBJ1-1; no definite D call. The ends were cut back, 5 bases at V and 3 bases at J, with 7 bases in the middle. This CDR3 contains 12 residues. Here the CDR3 reads CASSPGYTEAFF. The CDR3 nucleotides read TGTGCCAGCAGTCCCGGGTACACTGAAGCTTTCTTT.

This clone has a handful of counts. The chain employs TRBV5-1 and TRBJ1-1, with a possible D match to TRBD1 (6 bases). Per the germline V gene, CDR1 is SGHRS and CDR2 is YFSETQ. This CDR3 contains 14 residues. Trimming pared 5 bases from V and 3 bases from J, leaving 14 bases between. CDR3 DNA: TGCGCCAGCAGACCCCCCACAGGGCACACTGAAGCTTTCTTT. Translation gives CASRPPTGHTEAFF. Looking up the rest from reference TRBV5-1 and TRBJ1-1 gives the full variable domain: KAGVTQTPRYLIKTRGQQVTLSCSPISGHRSVSWYQQTPGQGLQFLFEYFSETQRNKGNFPGRFSGRQFSNSRSEMNVSTLELGDSALYLCASRPPTGHTEAFFGQGTRLTVV.

V gene TRBV2 combines with J gene TRBJ2-3; D is possibly TRBD2 (5 bases). The CDR3 is made up of 13 amino acids. Between the trimmed V and J ends, which lost 6 bases and 4 bases, there was a span of 11 bases. CDR1 is SNHLY, CDR2 FYNNEI, per germline. The DNA for the CDR3 is TGTGCCAGCAGCCTCGCGGGCCCAGATACGCAGTATTTT. Translating it yields CASSLAGPDTQYF.

This clone has only a few counts. The V call is TRBV7-9, the J call TRBJ1-4; D unresolved. The CDR3 contains 15 residues. Between the trimmed V and J ends, which lost 2 bases and 6 bases, there was a span of 13 bases. Germline V gene data show CDR1 as SEHNR and CDR2 as FQNEAQ (reference sequence). The CDR3 region has the DNA TGTGCCAGCAGCTTATTCCCCAACCGGGATGAAAAACTGTTTTTT. This gives the protein CASSLFPNRDEKLFF.

V and J are TRBV10-2 and TRBJ1-2; no definite D call. Trimming took off 3 bases at V and 7 bases at J, with 12 bases between the two ends. The CDR3 extends over 13 amino acids. Germline V CDR1 and CDR2: WSHSY, SAAADI. CDR3: CASSDILESGYTF. CDR3 sequence (DNA): TGCGCCAGCAGTGATATCCTCGAGAGTGGCTACACCTTC.

The chain has TRBV9 and TRBJ1-1, with no clear D. Germline V gene sequence: CDR1 SGDLS, CDR2 YYNGEE. Trimming took off 0 bases at V and 7 bases at J, with 13 bases between the two ends. The length of the CDR3 is 14 residues. Here the CDR3 DNA reads TGTGCCAGCAGCGTAGACAGTCTGGGTAATGAAGCTTTCTTT. It codes for CASSVDSLGNEAFF.